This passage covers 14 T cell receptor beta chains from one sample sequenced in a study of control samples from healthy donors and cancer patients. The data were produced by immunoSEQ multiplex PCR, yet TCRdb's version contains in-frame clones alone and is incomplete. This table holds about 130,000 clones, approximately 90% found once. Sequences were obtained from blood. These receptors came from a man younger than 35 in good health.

CDR3 sequence reads: CASSYRAITEAFF. DNA for the CDR3: TGTGCCAGCAGTTACAGGGCTATCACTGAAGCTTTCTTT. The chain has TRBV6-5 and TRBJ1-1; D ambiguous. The V end lost 2 bases, the J end lost 4 bases, and 8 bases lay between the germline ends. The CDR3 extends over 13 amino acids. Germline loops: CDR1 MNHEY, CDR2 SVGAGI.

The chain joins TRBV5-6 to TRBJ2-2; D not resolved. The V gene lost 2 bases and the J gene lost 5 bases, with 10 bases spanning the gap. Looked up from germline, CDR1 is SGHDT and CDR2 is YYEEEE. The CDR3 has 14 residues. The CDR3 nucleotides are TGTGCCAGCAGCTTTGGCGAAATAACCGGGGAGCTGTTTTTT. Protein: CASSFGEITGELFF.

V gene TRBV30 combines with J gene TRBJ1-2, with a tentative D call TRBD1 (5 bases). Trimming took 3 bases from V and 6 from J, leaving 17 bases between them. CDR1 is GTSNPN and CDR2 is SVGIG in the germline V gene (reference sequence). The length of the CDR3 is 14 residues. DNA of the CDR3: TGTGCCTGGAGCCCGTCGGGGGAACGAGATGGCTACACCTTC. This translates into CAWSPSGERDGYTF. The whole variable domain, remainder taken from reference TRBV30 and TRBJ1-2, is SQTIHQWPATLVQPVGSPLSLECTVEGTSNPNLYWYRQAAGRGLQLLFYSVGIGQISSEVPQNLSASRPQDRQFILSSKKLLLSDSGFYLCAWSPSGERDGYTFGSGTRLTVV.

CDR3 loop: CASSVGQGQGTEAFF. The CDR3 DNA reads as TGTGCCAGCAGCGTGGGACAGGGGCAGGGCACTGAAGCTTTCTTT. This chain connects TRBV9 to TRBJ1-1; 10 bases line up with TRBD1. Trimming took 2 bases from V and 4 from J; bases not matched to a gene: 5. CDR1 SGDLS and CDR2 YYNGEE come from the germline V gene. This CDR3 contains 15 residues.

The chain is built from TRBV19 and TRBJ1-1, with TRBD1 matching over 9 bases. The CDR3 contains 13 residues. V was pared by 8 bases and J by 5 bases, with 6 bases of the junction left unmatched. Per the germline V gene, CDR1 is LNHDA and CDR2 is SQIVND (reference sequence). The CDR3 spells CASGTGWRTEAFF. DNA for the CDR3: TGTGCCAGTGGGACAGGGTGGAGGACTGAAGCTTTCTTT. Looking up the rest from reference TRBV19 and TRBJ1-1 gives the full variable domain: DGGITQSPKYLFRKEGQNVTLSCEQNLNHDAMYWYRQDPGQGLRLIYYSQIVNDFQKGDIAEGYSVSREKKESFPLTVTSAQKNPTAFYLCASGTGWRTEAFFGQGTRLTVV.

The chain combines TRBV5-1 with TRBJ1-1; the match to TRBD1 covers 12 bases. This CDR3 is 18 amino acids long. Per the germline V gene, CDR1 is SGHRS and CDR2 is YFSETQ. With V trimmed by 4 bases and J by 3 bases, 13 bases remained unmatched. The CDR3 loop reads CASSKTGTGGVRDTEAFF. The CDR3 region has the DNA TGCGCCAGCAGCAAAACCGGGACAGGGGGCGTCCGCGACACTGAAGCTTTCTTT.

The CDR3 spells CASSPGVNQPQHF. CDR3 nucleotides: TGTGCCAGCAGCCCGGGTGTCAATCAGCCCCAGCATTTT. The chain carries TRBV9 and TRBJ1-5; no clear D gene. V was pared by 4 bases and J by 3 bases, with 8 bases between. The CDR3 totals 13 residues. Germline V gene lookup returns CDR1 SGDLS and CDR2 YYNGEE.

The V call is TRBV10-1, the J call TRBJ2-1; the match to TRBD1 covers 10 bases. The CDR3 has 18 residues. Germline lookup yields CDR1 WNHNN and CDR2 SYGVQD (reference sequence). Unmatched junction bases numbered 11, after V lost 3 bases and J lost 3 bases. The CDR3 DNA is TGCGCCAGCAGTGATCGACAGGGGGCAAAAATGGGCTACAATGAGCAGTTCTTC. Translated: CASSDRQGAKMGYNEQFF.

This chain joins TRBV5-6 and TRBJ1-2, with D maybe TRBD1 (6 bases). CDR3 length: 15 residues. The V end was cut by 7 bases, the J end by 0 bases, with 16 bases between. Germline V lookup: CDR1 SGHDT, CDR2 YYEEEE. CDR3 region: CASETWGASNYGYTF. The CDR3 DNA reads TGTGCCAGCGAAACGTGGGGGGCGTCTAACTATGGCTACACCTTC.

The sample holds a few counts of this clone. The CDR3 here is CACWTGTGALEQYF. Written as DNA, the CDR3 is TGTGCCTGCTGGACCGGGACGGGTGCCTTAGAGCAGTACTTC. The V and J genes are TRBV30 and TRBJ2-7, with D perhaps given as TRBD1 or TRBD2 (5 bases each). CDR1 GTSNPN and CDR2 SVGIG come from the germline V gene (reference sequence). V was shortened by 6 bases and J by 7 bases, with 22 bases between the two germline ends. The CDR3 loop spans 14 amino acids. Using reference TRBV30 and TRBJ2-7 for the parts outside the CDR3, the full variable domain is SQTIHQWPATLVQPVGSPLSLECTVEGTSNPNLYWYRQAAGRGLQLLFYSVGIGQISSEVPQNLSASRPQDRQFILSSKKLLLSDSGFYLCACWTGTGALEQYFGPGTRLTVT.

CDR3 nucleotide sequence: TGTGCCAGTAGTATAGCCTCGACATGGACGGATCATGGCTACACCTTC. Translating gives CASSIASTWTDHGYTF. V and J are TRBV19 and TRBJ1-2; D is uncertain. Between the trimmed V and J ends, which lost 1 base and 6 bases, there was a span of 18 bases. This CDR3 is 16 amino acids long. Germline CDR1 is LNHDA and CDR2 is SQIVND (reference sequence).

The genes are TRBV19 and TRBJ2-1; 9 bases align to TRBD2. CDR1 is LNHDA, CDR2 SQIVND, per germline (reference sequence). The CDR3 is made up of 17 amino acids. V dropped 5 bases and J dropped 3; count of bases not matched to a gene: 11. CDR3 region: CASSPTRAGGFYNEQFF. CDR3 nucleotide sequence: TGTGCCAGTAGTCCCACTAGAGCGGGGGGATTCTACAATGAGCAGTTCTTC.

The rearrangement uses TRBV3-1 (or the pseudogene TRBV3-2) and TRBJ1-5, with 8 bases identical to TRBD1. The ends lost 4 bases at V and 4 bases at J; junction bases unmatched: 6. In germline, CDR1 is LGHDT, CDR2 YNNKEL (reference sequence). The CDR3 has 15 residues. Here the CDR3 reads CASSLGQGGNQPQHF. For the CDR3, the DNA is TGTGCCAGCAGCCTCGGACAGGGCGGGAATCAGCCCCAGCATTTT.

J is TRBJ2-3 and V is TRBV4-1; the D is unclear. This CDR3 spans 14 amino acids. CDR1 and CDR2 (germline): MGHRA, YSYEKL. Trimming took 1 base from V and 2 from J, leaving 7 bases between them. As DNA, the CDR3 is TGCGCCAGCAGCCAAGTTGGTCTCACAGATACGCAGTATTTT. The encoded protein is CASSQVGLTDTQYF.